A single sample gave rise to the 6 T cell receptor beta chains below, sequenced in a study of blood T cell repertoires in COVID-19. Measured with immunoSEQ multiplex PCR; TCRdb has only the in-frame clones, and not every one. The profile shows 110,000 to 150,000 clones, around four fifths of them singletons. Sequenced: PBMCs or T cells enriched from blood (not recorded which). All receptors derive from a woman aged 40 to 50 who had recovered from COVID-19.

The chain links TRBV7-6 to TRBJ2-1, with 7 bases that match TRBD2. V lost 5 bases and J lost 4; bases outside the gene matches: 17. The CDR3 sequence is 18 residues long. Germline-derived CDR1 and CDR2 are SGHVS and FNYEAQ. The CDR3 reads CASSRLNPTGGVYNEQFF. As DNA, the CDR3 is TGTGCCAGCAGCCGCCTAAATCCCACGGGAGGTGTATACAATGAGCAGTTCTTC.

The V gene is TRBV27, the J gene TRBJ1-1, with TRBD1 identical over 8 bases. This CDR3 has 12 residues. The V gene's germline CDR1 is MNHEY and CDR2 SMNVEV (reference sequence). V dropped 5 bases and J dropped 12; count of bases not matched to a gene: 8. The CDR3 nucleotides read TGTGCCAGCAGTCCATCAGGGGGCACGTCTTTCTTT. It specifies CASSPSGGTSFF.

This rearrangement joins TRBV11-3 to TRBJ2-1; 7 bases align to TRBD2. Per the germline V gene, CDR1 is SGHNT and CDR2 is YENEEA. CDR3 size: 13 residues. V dropped 5 bases and J dropped 8; count of bases not matched to a gene: 6. Written as DNA, the CDR3 is TGTGCCAGCAGCCCCGGGGAGGGCGATGAGCAGTTCTTC. Translating it yields CASSPGEGDEQFF. The full variable domain, with the rest looked up from reference TRBV11-3 and TRBJ2-1, is EAGVVQSPRYKIIEKKQPVAFWCNPISGHNTLYWYLQNLGQGPELLIRYENEEAVDDSQLPKDRFSAERLKGVDSTLKIQPAELGDSAVYLCASSPGEGDEQFFGPGTRLTVL.

The chain uses TRBV10-2 and TRBJ1-2, with a weak D call TRBD1 (5 bases). CDR1 is WSHSY, CDR2 SAAADI, per germline. V was pared by 6 bases and J by 4 bases, with 12 bases between. The CDR3 sequence is 13 residues long. The CDR3 nucleotides read TGCGCCAGCAGGACAGCGGGCCTCTATGGCTACACCTTC. Residues: CASRTAGLYGYTF.

The chain is built from TRBV5-1 and TRBJ2-3; D possibly corresponds to TRBD1 (5 bases). This CDR3 spans 14 amino acids. The V end lost 4 bases, the J end lost 2 bases, and 11 bases lay between the germline ends. Germline lookup yields CDR1 SGHRS and CDR2 YFSETQ. The CDR3 nucleotides are TGCGCCAGCAGCAACTCGGACACCACAGATACGCAGTATTTT. Translation: CASSNSDTTDTQYF.

The rearrangement uses TRBV3-1 (or the pseudogene TRBV3-2) and TRBJ1-4, with 8 bases aligning to TRBD1. Looked up from germline, CDR1 is LGHDT and CDR2 is YNNKEL (reference sequence). CDR3 length equals 14 residues. V lost 7 bases to trimming and J lost 10 bases; unmatched junction nucleotides: 11. Here the CDR3 DNA reads TGTGCCAGCACTCAGCGGGACAGGTCGGCAAAACTGTTTTTT. This gives the protein CASTQRDRSAKLFF.